This TCR beta chain was profiled in a study of T cell responses to AZD1222 COVID-19 vaccine. Notes on the study in general: Clonal diversity may have been underestimated in mostly white British donors.

Trimming shortened V by 2 bases and J by 0 bases, and 10 bases separated the two germline ends. There are 16 residues in the CDR3. Germline loops: CDR1 MNHNS, CDR2 SASEGT. Libraries were prepared by immunoSEQ multiplex PCR; TCRdb keeps only in-frame clonotypes and omits some of them. The repertoire table contains over 130,000 clones. As for this clone: Antigen unknown.

The chain links TRBV6-1 to TRBJ1-4; a possible D gene is TRBD1 (5 bases). The receptor was isolated from an adult in good health. The sequenced sample consisted of peripheral blood. The CDR3 region is CASSEFGAATNEKLFF. The DNA of the CDR3 is TGTGCCAGCAGTGAATTTGGGGCTGCAACTAATGAAAAACTGTTTTTT.